The source of this T cell receptor beta chain is a study of blood T cell repertoires in COVID-19. Study summary: Some COVID-19 samples were acute and others convalescent; all came from the United States, Italy and Spain. Sample material is recorded as cDNA or gDNA derived from T cells, B-cell-depleted T cells, or PBMCs.

The table came from immunoSEQ multiplex PCR; TCRdb's copy has only in-frame clones and leaves some out. Seen here are around 620,000 clones, around 89% observed once, and the top ten hold more than 0.25%. This CDR3 region has 12 residues. Trimming removed 6 bases at V and 5 bases at J, with 10 bases between. The germline V gene has CDR1 SQVTM and CDR2 ANQGSEA. Sequencing was performed on peripheral blood. This clonotype was sampled from a woman aged 18-30 years with acute or convalescent COVID-19. The chain joins TRBV29-1 to TRBJ1-4; TRBD1 might be the D (5 bases). CDR3 in amino acids: CSVADRNEKLFF. CDR3 in DNA: TGCAGCGTCGCCGACAGAAATGAAAAACTGTTTTTT. The whole variable domain, filled in from reference TRBV29-1 and TRBJ1-4, reads SAVISQKPSRDICQRGTSLTIQCQVDSQVTMMFWYRQQPGQSLTLIATANQGSEATYESGFVIDKFPISRPNLTFSTLTVSNMSPEDSSIYLCSVADRNEKLFFGSGTQLSVL.